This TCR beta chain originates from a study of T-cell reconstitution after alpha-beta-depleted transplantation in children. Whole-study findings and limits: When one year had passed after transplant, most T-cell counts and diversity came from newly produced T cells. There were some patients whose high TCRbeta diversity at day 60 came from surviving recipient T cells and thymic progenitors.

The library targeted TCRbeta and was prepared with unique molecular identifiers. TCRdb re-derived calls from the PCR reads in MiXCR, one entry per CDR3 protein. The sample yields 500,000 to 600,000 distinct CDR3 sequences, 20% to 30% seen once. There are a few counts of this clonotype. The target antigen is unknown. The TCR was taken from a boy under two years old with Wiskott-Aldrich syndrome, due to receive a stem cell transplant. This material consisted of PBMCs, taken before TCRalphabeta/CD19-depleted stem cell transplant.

This CDR3 is CSARNFFGQGRGEQFF. CDR3 sequence (DNA): TGCAGTGCTAGGAATTTCTTCGGACAGGGGAGGGGTGAGCAGTTCTTC. The genes are TRBV20-1 and TRBJ2-1; 9 nucleotides line up with TRBD1. J was trimmed by 9 bases and V by 3 bases; bases with no gene match: 15. Germline assignment: CDR1 DFQATT and CDR2 SNEGSKA (reference sequence). The CDR3 extends over 16 amino acids.